This TCR beta chain was found in a study of blood T cell repertoires in COVID-19. About the research overall: Sites across the United States, Italy and Spain contributed samples from acute and convalescent COVID-19. The analysed material was cDNA or gDNA that came from T cells, B-cell-depleted T cells, or PBMCs.

In germline, CDR1 is GTSNPN, CDR2 SVGIG (reference sequence). The V end lost 4 bases, the J end lost 6 bases, and 8 bases lay between the germline ends. CDR3 size: 11 residues. Original analysis: Amplification with reference gene primers provided the estimates of nucleated cell counts. Assay: immunoSEQ multiplex PCR; the TCRdb copy retains only in-frame clones and omits some. The V and J calls and the clone size are those of that table, but D and trimming were determined from the DNA. The profile shows about 270,000 clones, 80% to 90% of them singletons. The receptor comes from a woman aged 25-40 years with COVID-19, enrolled during active disease. The chain links TRBV30 to TRBJ2-3; D gene ambiguous. The sequencing sample was made of peripheral blood. CDR3 amino acids: CAWTQLDTQYF. Written as DNA, the CDR3 is TGTGCCTGGACCCAATTGGATACGCAGTATTTT.